These 18 T cell receptor beta chains came from one sample sequenced in a study of blood T cell repertoires in COVID-19. Assay used: immunoSEQ multiplex PCR; TCRdb lists only in-frame clones, some missing. The sample includes around 280,000 clones, around 92% of them seen just once. Input material: peripheral blood. The receptors were sampled from a woman under 40 with COVID-19, enrolled during active disease.

CDR3 nucleotides: TGTGCCAGCAGTAAGGACAGGTCCGAAGAAAAACTGTTTTTT. Amino acids: CASSKDRSEEKLFF. V gene TRBV6-5 combines with J gene TRBJ1-4; 7 bases are a match to TRBD1. The V segment lost 5 bases and the J segment 8 bases; nucleotides outside the gene matches: 8. This CDR3 is 14 amino acids long. Germline CDR1 and CDR2: MNHEY and SVGAGI.

V gene TRBV2 combines with J gene TRBJ1-2, with D unclear. V lost 8 bases and J 10 bases, leaving 17 bases between the germline ends. Germline assignment: CDR1 SNHLY and CDR2 FYNNEI. The CDR3 contains 12 residues. CDR3 region: CASEGRRQTYTF. DNA for the CDR3: TGTGCCAGCGAGGGTAGGCGGCAGACCTACACCTTC.

The chain has TRBV14 and TRBJ1-2; 7 bases fit TRBD1. The junction had 4 bases not matched to a gene; V was cut back by 6 bases and J by 3 bases. The V gene's germline CDR1 is SGHDN and CDR2 FVKESK. This CDR3 has 13 amino acids. The DNA for the CDR3 is TGTGCCAGCAGATCCACAGGGGACTATGGCTACACCTTC. This translates into CASRSTGDYGYTF.

This clone was recorded only once. This chain links TRBV19 with TRBJ1-1; 9 bases match TRBD1. There are 15 residues in the CDR3. Germline V CDR1 and CDR2: LNHDA, SQIVND (reference sequence). Trimming removed 5 bases from V and 4 bases from J; junction bases left unmatched: 8. The CDR3 DNA reads as TGTGCCAGTAGTCCCTCCGGGACAGGGATCACTGAAGCTTTCTTT. Protein product: CASSPSGTGITEAFF.

The chain has TRBV11-2 and TRBJ2-1; TRBD2 matches at 9 bases. Germline CDR1 reads SGHAT; CDR2 reads FQNNGV. V was pared by 2 bases and J by 12 bases, with 11 bases of the junction left unmatched. The CDR3 loop spans 15 amino acids. The CDR3 coding sequence is TGTGCCAGCAGCTTACGCGGGGGGGCCTCAGTACGGCAGTTCTTC. Its protein is CASSLRGGASVRQFF.

This chain joins TRBV15 and TRBJ1-2; D possibly corresponds to TRBD1 (5 bases). Germline V gene lookup returns CDR1 LNHNV and CDR2 YYDKDF (reference sequence). The ends were cut back, 1 base at V and 0 bases at J, with 9 bases in the middle. This CDR3 has 15 amino acids. CDR3 in amino acids: CATSRGGAANYGYTF. CDR3 nucleotide sequence: TGTGCCACCAGCAGAGGCGGGGCCGCTAACTATGGCTACACCTTC.

The J gene is TRBJ1-1, the V gene TRBV5-5; TRBD1 agrees at 7 bases. Germline V lookup: CDR1 SGHKS, CDR2 YYEKEE (reference sequence). The trim removed 6 bases at V and 8 bases at J, leaving 19 bases unmatched. CDR3 length equals 16 residues. CDR3 bases: TGTGCCAGCAACCCCTTCGGTGTCCAGGGGGGTTTAGAAGCTTTCTTT. This translates into CASNPFGVQGGLEAFF.

The rearrangement links TRBV19 to TRBJ2-1; TRBD2 aligns across 10 bases. This CDR3 is 14 amino acids long. J was trimmed by 7 bases and V by 2 bases; bases with no gene match: 2. The germline V gene encodes CDR1 LNHDA and CDR2 SQIVND (reference sequence). The CDR3 spells CASSISSGGNEQFF. Here the CDR3 DNA reads TGTGCCAGTAGTATATCTAGCGGGGGAAATGAGCAGTTCTTC.

On this clone: Other DNA sequences in this specimen translate into the identical CDR3. The genes are TRBV11-3 and TRBJ1-1, with no clear D. Germline-derived CDR1 and CDR2 are SGHNT and YENEEA. The CDR3 is 13 residues long. V gave up 0 bases and J gave up 1 base, with 3 bases separating them. The CDR3 DNA follows: TGTGCCAGCAGCTTAGACCGGAACACTGAAGCTTTCTTT. Protein product: CASSLDRNTEAFF. Full variable domain (remainder filled in from reference TRBV11-3 and TRBJ1-1): EAGVVQSPRYKIIEKKQPVAFWCNPISGHNTLYWYLQNLGQGPELLIRYENEEAVDDSQLPKDRFSAERLKGVDSTLKIQPAELGDSAVYLCASSLDRNTEAFFGQGTRLTVV.

The chain employs TRBV18 and TRBJ1-5; D is perhaps TRBD1 (5 bases). Germline V gene data show CDR1 as KGHSH and CDR2 as LQKENI. Between the trimmed V and J ends, which lost 6 bases and 6 bases, there was a span of 21 bases. CDR3 length equals 16 residues. CDR3 loop: CASSTPGVPGSQPQHF. The DNA of the CDR3 is TGTGCCAGCTCCACGCCGGGGGTCCCAGGGAGTCAGCCCCAGCATTTT.

V gene TRBV4-1 combines with J gene TRBJ1-2, with D perhaps matching TRBD1 (6 bases). Germline V CDR1 and CDR2: MGHRA, YSYEKL. The CDR3 sequence is 14 residues long. Trimming took off 0 bases at V and 6 bases at J, with 11 bases between the two ends. DNA for the CDR3: TGCGCCAGCAGCCAAGATACAGGGCAGGATGGCTACACCTTC. Translating gives CASSQDTGQDGYTF.

CDR3 coding DNA: TGTGCCAGCAGCTCAACGACTGATGGGAATGAGCAGTTCTTC. Its protein is CASSSTTDGNEQFF. This chain links TRBV5-4 with TRBJ2-1; D unclear. Looked up from germline, CDR1 is SGHNT and CDR2 is YYREEE (reference sequence). V was pared by 3 bases and J by 7 bases, with 14 bases between. The CDR3 has 14 residues. The full variable domain, rest sourced from reference TRBV5-4 and TRBJ2-1, is ETGVTQSPTHLIKTRGQQVTLRCSSQSGHNTVSWYQQALGQGPQFIFQYYREEENGRGNFPPRFSGLQFPNYSSELNVNALELDDSALYLCASSSTTDGNEQFFGPGTRLTVL.

The gene calls are TRBV19 and TRBJ1-6; a weak D match, TRBD1 (5 bases). CDR3 size: 15 residues. Trimming removed 3 bases at V and 8 bases at J, with 14 bases between. Germline V gene data show CDR1 as LNHDA and CDR2 as SQIVND (reference sequence). The CDR3 sequence: CASSIGGYQDSPLHF. Written as DNA, the CDR3 is TGTGCCAGTAGTATCGGGGGGTATCAGGATTCACCCCTCCACTTT.

Concerning this clone itself: The conserved phenylalanine or tryptophan is not found at the CDR3 terminus, so this likely reflects a read error. No DNA is shown, since the ends of the CDR3 on it are uncertain; the CDR3 is the one TCRdb lists. The V gene is TRBV27, the J gene TRBJ1-2. Termini included, the CDR3 measures 12 amino acids. Germline V gene data show CDR1 as MNHEY and CDR2 as SMNVEV (reference sequence). The CDR3 region is CASIAVPIGDHA.

V is TRBV4-1 and J is TRBJ1-6; 8 positions match TRBD1. CDR1 and CDR2 from the germline V gene are MGHRA and YSYEKL. Trimming at V came to 8 bases and at J to 5 bases, leaving 5 bases not matched to a gene. The CDR3 sequence is 14 residues long. CDR3: CASGNRGDNSPLHF. In DNA, the CDR3 is TGCGCCAGCGGGAACAGGGGGGATAATTCACCCCTCCACTTT.

CDR3 DNA: TGTGCCAGCAAACGGGGAGGGGCGGCTTTCTTT. It encodes CASKRGGAAFF. The rearrangement links TRBV2 to TRBJ1-1, with D perhaps matching TRBD1 (5 bases). The CDR3 contains 11 residues. V shed 7 bases and J shed 11 bases, with 14 bases lying between them. The germline V gene has CDR1 SNHLY and CDR2 FYNNEI. Looking up the rest from reference TRBV2 and TRBJ1-1 gives the full variable domain: EPEVTQTPSHQVTQMGQEVILRCVPISNHLYFYWYRQILGQKVEFLVSFYNNEISEKSEIFDDQFSVERPDGSNFTLKIRSTKLEDSAMYFCASKRGGAAFFGQGTRLTVV.

V gene TRBV7-6 combines with J gene TRBJ1-1; perhaps TRBD1 as D (5 bases). V was cut by 3 bases and J by 5 bases, with 10 bases left in between. The CDR3 extends over 13 amino acids. Germline CDR1 and CDR2: SGHVS and FNYEAQ. CDR3 DNA: TGTGCCAGCAGCTTGGGGGGTGGGACTGAAGCTTTCTTT. Translating it yields CASSLGGGTEAFF.

This clone appeared once. The chain joins TRBV7-8 to TRBJ2-5; 9 bases align to TRBD2. The germline V gene has CDR1 SGHVS and CDR2 FQNEAQ. The CDR3 extends over 17 amino acids. The ends lost 2 bases at V and 2 bases at J; junction bases unmatched: 9. The CDR3 sequence: CASSLISSGALQETQYF. CDR3 bases: TGTGCCAGCAGCTTAATTTCTAGCGGGGCACTTCAAGAGACCCAGTACTTC.